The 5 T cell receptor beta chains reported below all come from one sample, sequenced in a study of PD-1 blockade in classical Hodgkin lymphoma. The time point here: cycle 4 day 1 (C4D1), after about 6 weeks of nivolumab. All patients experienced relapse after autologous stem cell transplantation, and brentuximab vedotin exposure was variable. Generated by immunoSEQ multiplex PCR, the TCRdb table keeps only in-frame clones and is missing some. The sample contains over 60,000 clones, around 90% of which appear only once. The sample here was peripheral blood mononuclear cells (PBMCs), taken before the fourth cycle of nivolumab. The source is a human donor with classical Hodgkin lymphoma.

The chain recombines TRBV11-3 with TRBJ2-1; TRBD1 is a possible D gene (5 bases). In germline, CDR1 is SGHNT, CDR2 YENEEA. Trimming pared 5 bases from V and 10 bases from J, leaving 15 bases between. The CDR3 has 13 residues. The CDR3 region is CASSPYLGREQFF. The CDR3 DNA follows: TGTGCCAGCAGCCCATACCTGGGGCGCGAGCAGTTCTTC. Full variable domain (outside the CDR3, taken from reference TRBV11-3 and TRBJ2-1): EAGVVQSPRYKIIEKKQPVAFWCNPISGHNTLYWYLQNLGQGPELLIRYENEEAVDDSQLPKDRFSAERLKGVDSTLKIQPAELGDSAVYLCASSPYLGREQFFGPGTRLTVL.

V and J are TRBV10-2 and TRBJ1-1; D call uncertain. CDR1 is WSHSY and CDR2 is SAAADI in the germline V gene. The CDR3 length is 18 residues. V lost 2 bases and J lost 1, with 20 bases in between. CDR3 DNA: TGCGCCAGCAGTGAGGCCCCAAGGGTCGGGCAGACGAACACTGAAGCTTTCTTT. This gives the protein CASSEAPRVGQTNTEAFF.

This chain's CDR3 is CASRPPPGETQYF. The CDR3 DNA sequence: TGTGCCAGCAGACCCCCCCCCGGAGAGACCCAGTACTTC. V usage is TRBV7-2 and J usage is TRBJ2-5; D is ambiguous. Trimming cost V 6 bases and J 4 bases, with 12 bases left between them. This CDR3 region has 13 residues. Germline lookup yields CDR1 SGHTA and CDR2 FQGNSA.

The CDR3 DNA sequence: TGTGCCAGCCGCCGGACTAGCGGGAGTCTAAGTGAGCAGTTCTTC. This sequence encodes CASRRTSGSLSEQFF. The chain carries TRBV5-5 and TRBJ2-1; 13 nucleotides agree with TRBD2. V trimming: 7 bases; J trimming: 9 bases; junction bases outside the gene matches: 10. The length of the CDR3 is 15 residues. Germline CDR1 SGHKS, CDR2 YYEKEE (reference sequence). Using reference TRBV5-5 and TRBJ2-1 for the parts outside the CDR3, the full variable domain is DAGVTQSPTHLIKTRGQQVTLRCSPISGHKSVSWYQQVLGQGPQFIFQYYEKEERGRGNFPDRFSARQFPNYSSELNVNALLLGDSALYLCASRRTSGSLSEQFFGPGTRLTVL.

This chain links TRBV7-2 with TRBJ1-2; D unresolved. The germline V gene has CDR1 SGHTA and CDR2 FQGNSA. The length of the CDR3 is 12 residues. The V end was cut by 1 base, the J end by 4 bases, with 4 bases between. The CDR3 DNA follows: TGTGCCAGCAGCTTAGGGGTCTATGGCTACACCTTC. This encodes CASSLGVYGYTF.